Sequencing of this T cell receptor beta chain was carried out in a study of T cell repertoires in cytomegalovirus infection. TCRdb processed the reads anew with MiXCR; each CDR3 protein has one entry. Altogether some 68,000 distinct CDR3 sequences are present, approximately 22% being singletons, with the ten largest covering 79%. Trimming shortened V by 5 bases and J by 0 bases, and 7 bases separated the two germline ends. Germline loops: CDR1 MNHEY, CDR2 SVGEGT. This CDR3 spans 14 amino acids. In regard to this clonotype: Its target is unknown.

This TCR came from a human donor in good health (CMV status not recorded). Some clones in this sample may be carry-over from other donors' samples. Sequencing was performed on PBMCs, sequenced either directly or after in vitro stimulation (not recorded which). This chain uses TRBV6-2 or TRBV6-3 with TRBJ1-4; D gene ambiguous. The CDR3 loop reads CASSRPTTNEKLFF. As DNA, the CDR3 is TGTGCCAGCAGTCGACCTACAACTAATGAAAAACTGTTTTTT.